The rows below give T cell receptor beta chains drawn from one sample of a study of regulatory T cells in long-lasting Graves disease. TCRdb reprocessed the multiplex PCR reads with MiXCR, giving one entry per CDR3 protein. This sample has roughly 500,000 distinct CDR3 sequences, with about 14% found just once. This sample was shared with a second study, whose subject was T cells in Graves' hyperthyroidism and ophthalmopathy.

The material was peripheral blood mononuclear cells (PBMCs), obtained at new diagnosis, from a patient treated with antithyroid drugs. The receptors shown here come from a woman between 50 and 59 years old with Graves disease. Both conserved end residues are part of each CDR3. A D gene is named only where the DNA matches it firmly. Clone size is shown for a subset of rows, as once, few, many or a class of expanded clone.

j_gene | abundance | v_gene | d_gene | CDR3aa | CDR3nt
TRBJ2-2 | few | TRBV29-1 | . | CSVVTAGELFF | TGCAGCGTTGTAACGGCCGGGGAGCTGTTTTTT
TRBJ2-3 | few | TRBV28 | TRBD1 | CASSSTGQLTDTQYF | TGTGCCAGCAGTTCTACGGGACAGCTCACAGATACGCAGTATTTT
TRBJ1-1 | . | TRBV5-1 | TRBD1 | CASSLAGQGNTEAFF | TGCGCCAGCAGCTTGGCCGGACAGGGGAACACTGAAGCTTTCTTT
TRBJ2-1 | . | TRBV2 | . | CASSDLLYNEQFF | TGTGCCAGCAGTGATCTTCTCTACAATGAGCAGTTCTTC
TRBJ1-1 | few | TRBV6-4 | . | CASSSQTGGVNTEAFF | TGTGCCAGCAGTTCGCAGACAGGAGGAGTGAACACTGAAGCTTTCTTT
TRBJ2-3 | . | TRBV19 | TRBD1 | CASGTKPGQGTDTQYF | TGTGCCAGTGGAACAAAACCGGGACAGGGAACAGATACGCAGTATTTT
TRBJ2-7 | . | TRBV9 | . | CASSVGALNPEQYF | TGTGCCAGCAGCGTAGGAGCTCTAAACCCCGAGCAGTACTTC
TRBJ2-2 | many | TRBV9 | TRBD2 | CASTGTSGSAGELFF | TGTGCCAGCACCGGGACTAGCGGGAGTGCCGGGGAGCTGTTTTTT
TRBJ2-1 | many | TRBV14 | . | CASSVPGTSQFF | TGTGCCAGCAGCGTCCCCGGGACTTCGCAGTTCTTC
TRBJ2-2 | many | TRBV7-2 | TRBD2 | CASSPRRTSGLVELFF | TGTGCCAGCAGCCCCCGCAGGACTAGCGGTCTGGTGGAGCTGTTTTTT
TRBJ2-5 | many | TRBV2 | . | CASSGQGGIEETQYF | TGTGCCAGCAGTGGCCAGGGGGGGATCGAAGAGACCCAGTACTTC
TRBJ2-3 | few | TRBV19 | TRBD2 | CASSRTSGSFGTDTQYF | TGTGCCAGTAGCAGGACTAGCGGGAGCTTCGGGACAGATACGCAGTATTTT
TRBJ2-3 | . | TRBV14 | TRBD2 | CASSQTQRTSGSGYTQYF | TGTGCCAGCAGCCAAACTCAACGGACTAGCGGGAGCGGGTATACGCAGTATTTT
TRBJ1-1 | many | TRBV5-1 | . | CASSARPATNTEAFF | TGCGCCAGCAGCGCTCGACCGGCCACGAACACTGAAGCTTTCTTT
TRBJ1-3 | . | TRBV9 | . | CASSFDFRDASGNTIYF | TGTGCCAGCAGTTTCGATTTTCGGGACGCGAGTGGAAACACCATATATTTT
TRBJ2-1 | many | TRBV13 | . | CASSLSRGPYNEQFF | TGTGCCAGCAGCTTATCTCGGGGGCCCTACAATGAGCAGTTCTTC
TRBJ2-5 | few | TRBV19 | TRBD2 | CASSIIAGDLVETQYF | TGTGCCAGTAGTATCATAGCGGGGGATCTTGTTGAGACCCAGTACTTC
TRBJ2-1 | . | TRBV5-8 | TRBD2 | CASRPAGGPFTIDEQFF | TGTGCCAGCAGACCAGCGGGAGGGCCATTTACCATCGATGAGCAGTTCTTC
TRBJ2-1 | few | TRBV20-1 | TRBD2 | CSAGDWGTSGGPYNEQFF | TGCAGTGCTGGAGATTGGGGGACTAGCGGGGGCCCCTACAATGAGCAGTTCTTC
TRBJ2-5 | many | TRBV6-2/TRBV6-3 | . | CASSYPGGETQYF | TGTGCCAGCAGTTACCCCGGTGGGGAGACCCAGTACTTC
TRBJ1-5 | . | TRBV28 | . | CASRGGGYDSQHF | TGTGCCAGCAGGGGGGGGGGTTATGATTCCCAGCATTTT
TRBJ1-1 | many | TRBV6-5 | . | CASSSPASLSLEAFF | TGTGCCAGCAGTTCACCGGCGAGCCTAAGCCTTGAAGCTTTCTTT
TRBJ1-5 | . | TRBV28 | . | CASSFYRGGGNQPQHF | TGTGCCAGCAGTTTTTATAGGGGAGGCGGCAATCAGCCCCAGCATTTT
TRBJ2-1 | many | TRBV5-1 | TRBD2 | CASSLGLAGGNEQFF | TGTGCCAGCAGCCTGGGACTAGCGGGAGGCAATGAGCAGTTCTTC
TRBJ2-5 | many | TRBV2 | . | CASSEAETQYF | TGTGCCAGCAGCGAGGCCGAGACCCAGTACTTC
TRBJ1-4 | . | TRBV28 | . | CASSPFTGLGEKLFF | TGTGCCAGCAGCCCCTTCACAGGGTTGGGCGAAAAACTGTTTTTT
TRBJ1-2 | many | TRBV28 | . | CASRDHLRPPTYGYTF | TGTGCCAGCAGGGACCATTTACGACCGCCGACATATGGCTACACCTTC
TRBJ1-6 | few | TRBV7-2 | TRBD1 | CASSFFQGVNSPLHF | TGTGCCAGCAGCTTTTTTCAGGGGGTGAATTCACCCCTCCACTTT
TRBJ2-5 | many | TRBV11-2 | . | CASSTSWETQYF | TGTGCCAGCAGCACGTCATGGGAGACCCAGTACTTC
TRBJ1-6 | few | TRBV3-1 | . | CASSQESNSPLHF | TGTGCCAGCAGCCAAGAAAGTAATTCACCCCTCCACTTT
TRBJ1-3 | . | TRBV11-2 | . | CASSLGQFYSGNTIYF | TGTGCCAGCAGCCTAGGACAGTTCTACTCTGGAAACACCATATATTTT